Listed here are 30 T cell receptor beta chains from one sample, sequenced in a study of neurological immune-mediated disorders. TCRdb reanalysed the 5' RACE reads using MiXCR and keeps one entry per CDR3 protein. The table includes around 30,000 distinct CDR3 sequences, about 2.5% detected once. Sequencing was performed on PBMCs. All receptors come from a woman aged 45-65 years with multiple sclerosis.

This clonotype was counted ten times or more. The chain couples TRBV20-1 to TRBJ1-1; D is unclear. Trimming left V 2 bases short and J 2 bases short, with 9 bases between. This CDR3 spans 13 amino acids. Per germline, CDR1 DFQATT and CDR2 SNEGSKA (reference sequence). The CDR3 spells CSARKQPNTEAFF. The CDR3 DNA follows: TGCAGTGCTAGAAAACAGCCAAACACTGAAGCTTTCTTT.

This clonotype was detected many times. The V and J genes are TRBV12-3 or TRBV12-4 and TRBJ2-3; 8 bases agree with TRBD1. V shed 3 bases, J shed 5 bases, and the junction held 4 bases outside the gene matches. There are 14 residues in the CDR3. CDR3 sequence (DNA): TGTGCCAGCAGTTTGGGACAGGTGGTAGATACGCAGTATTTT. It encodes CASSLGQVVDTQYF.

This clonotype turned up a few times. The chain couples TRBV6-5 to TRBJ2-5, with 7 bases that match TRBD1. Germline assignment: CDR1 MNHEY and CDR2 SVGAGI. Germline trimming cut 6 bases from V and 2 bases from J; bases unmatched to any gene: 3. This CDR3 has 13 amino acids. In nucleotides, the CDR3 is TGTGCCAGCAGACAGGGGATTCAAGAGACCCAGTACTTC. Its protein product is CASRQGIQETQYF.

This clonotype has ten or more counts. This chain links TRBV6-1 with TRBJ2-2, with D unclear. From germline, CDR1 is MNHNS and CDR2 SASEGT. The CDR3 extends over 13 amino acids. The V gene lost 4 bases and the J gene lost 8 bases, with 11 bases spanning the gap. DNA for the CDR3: TGTGCCAGCAGTGCCAATACAGTGGGGGAGCTGTTTTTT. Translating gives CASSANTVGELFF.

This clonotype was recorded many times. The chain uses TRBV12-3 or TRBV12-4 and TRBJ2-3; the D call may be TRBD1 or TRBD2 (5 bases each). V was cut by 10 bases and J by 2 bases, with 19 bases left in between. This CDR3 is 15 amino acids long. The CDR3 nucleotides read TGTGCCACCCGTTGGGGGAGTGTCGTCACAGATACGCAGTATTTT. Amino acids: CATRWGSVVTDTQYF.

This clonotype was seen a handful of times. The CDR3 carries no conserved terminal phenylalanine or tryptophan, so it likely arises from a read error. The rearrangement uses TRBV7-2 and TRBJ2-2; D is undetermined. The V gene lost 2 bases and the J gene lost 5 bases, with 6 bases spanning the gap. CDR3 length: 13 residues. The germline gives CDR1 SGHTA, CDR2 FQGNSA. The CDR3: CASSLTGTGELFI. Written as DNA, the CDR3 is TGTGCCAGCAGCTTAACCGGGACCGGGGAGCTGTTTATT.

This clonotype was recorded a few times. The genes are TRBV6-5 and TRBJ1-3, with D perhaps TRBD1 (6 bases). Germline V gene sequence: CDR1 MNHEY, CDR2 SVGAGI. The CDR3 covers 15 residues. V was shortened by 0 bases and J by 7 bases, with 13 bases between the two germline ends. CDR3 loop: CASSYSTGRRNTIYF. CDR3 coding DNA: TGTGCCAGCAGTTACTCTACAGGGAGACGCAACACCATATATTTT.

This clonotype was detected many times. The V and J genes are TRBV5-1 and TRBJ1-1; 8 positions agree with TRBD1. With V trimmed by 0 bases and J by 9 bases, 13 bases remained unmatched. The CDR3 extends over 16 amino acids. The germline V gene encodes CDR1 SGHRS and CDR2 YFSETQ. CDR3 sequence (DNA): TGCGCCAGCAGCTTGGTCCCAGGGGGCTTGACCTCCCAAGCTTTCTTT. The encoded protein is CASSLVPGGLTSQAFF. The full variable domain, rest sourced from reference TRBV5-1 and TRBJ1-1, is KAGVTQTPRYLIKTRGQQVTLSCSPISGHRSVSWYQQTPGQGLQFLFEYFSETQRNKGNFPGRFSGRQFSNSRSEMNVSTLELGDSALYLCASSLVPGGLTSQAFFGQGTRLTVV.

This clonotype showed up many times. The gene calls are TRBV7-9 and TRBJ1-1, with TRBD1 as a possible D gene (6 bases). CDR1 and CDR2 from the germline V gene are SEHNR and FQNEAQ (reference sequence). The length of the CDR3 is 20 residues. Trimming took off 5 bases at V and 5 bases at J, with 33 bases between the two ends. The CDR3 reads CASSPTGSTEVGTLSTEAFF. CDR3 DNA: TGTGCCAGCAGCCCGACGGGTAGTACTGAAGTTGGGACATTAAGTACTGAAGCTTTCTTT. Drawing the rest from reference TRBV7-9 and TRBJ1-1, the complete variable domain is DTGVSQNPRHKITKRGQNVTFRCDPISEHNRLYWYRQTLGQGPEFLTYFQNEAQLEKSRLLSDRFSAERPKGSFSTLEIQRTEQGDSAMYLCASSPTGSTEVGTLSTEAFFGQGTRLTVV.

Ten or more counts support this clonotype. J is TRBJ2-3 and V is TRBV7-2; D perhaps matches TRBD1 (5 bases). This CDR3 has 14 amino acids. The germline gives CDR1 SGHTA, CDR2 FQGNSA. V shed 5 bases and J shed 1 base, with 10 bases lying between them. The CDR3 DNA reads TGTGCCAGCAGCCACCCCAGGGGCACAGATACGCAGTATTTT. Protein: CASSHPRGTDTQYF. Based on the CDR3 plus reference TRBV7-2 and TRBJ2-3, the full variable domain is GAGVSQSPSNKVTEKGKDVELRCDPISGHTALYWYRQSLGQGLEFLIYFQGNSAPDKSGLPSDRFSAERTGGSVSTLTIQRTQQEDSAVYLCASSHPRGTDTQYFGPGTRLTVL.

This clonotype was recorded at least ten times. CDR3 in amino acids: CASSPGERISYEQYF. The CDR3 DNA reads TGTGCCAGCAGCCCAGGGGAAAGGATCTCCTACGAGCAGTACTTC. This chain uses TRBV7-2 with TRBJ2-7; maybe TRBD1 (6 bases). The length of the CDR3 is 15 residues. The V end was cut by 5 bases, the J end by 0 bases, with 14 bases between. Germline loops: CDR1 SGHTA, CDR2 FQGNSA.

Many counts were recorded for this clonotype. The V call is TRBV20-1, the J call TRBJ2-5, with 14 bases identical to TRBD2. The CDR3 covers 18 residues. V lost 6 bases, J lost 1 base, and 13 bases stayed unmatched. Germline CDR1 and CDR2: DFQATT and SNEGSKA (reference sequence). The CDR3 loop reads CSAWGLAGAATVQETQYF. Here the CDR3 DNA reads TGCAGTGCCTGGGGACTAGCGGGGGCCGCTACCGTCCAAGAGACCCAGTACTTC.

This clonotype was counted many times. The CDR3 reads CSADPGQGNFDLLNEQFF. The CDR3 DNA sequence: TGCAGTGCCGATCCGGGACAGGGGAATTTCGACCTACTAAATGAGCAGTTCTTC. The rearrangement joins TRBV20-1 to TRBJ2-1, with TRBD1 matching over 10 bases. The germline CDR1 and CDR2 sequences are DFQATT and SNEGSKA (reference sequence). This CDR3 has 18 residues. The J segment lost 7 bases and the V segment lost 6 bases, leaving 21 bases of the junction unmatched.

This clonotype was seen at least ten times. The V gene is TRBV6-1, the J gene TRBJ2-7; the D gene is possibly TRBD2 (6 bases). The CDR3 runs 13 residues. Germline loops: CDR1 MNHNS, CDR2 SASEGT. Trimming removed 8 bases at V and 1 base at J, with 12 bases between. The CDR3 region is CASGLTGSYEQYF. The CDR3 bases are TGTGCCAGCGGACTAACAGGATCCTACGAGCAGTACTTC.

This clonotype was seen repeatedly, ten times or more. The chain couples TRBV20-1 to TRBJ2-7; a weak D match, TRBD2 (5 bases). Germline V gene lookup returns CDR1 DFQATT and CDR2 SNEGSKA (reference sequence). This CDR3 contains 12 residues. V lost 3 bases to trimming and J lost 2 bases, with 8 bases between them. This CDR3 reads CSASGEAYEQYF. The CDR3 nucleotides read TGCAGTGCTAGCGGGGAAGCCTACGAGCAGTACTTC.

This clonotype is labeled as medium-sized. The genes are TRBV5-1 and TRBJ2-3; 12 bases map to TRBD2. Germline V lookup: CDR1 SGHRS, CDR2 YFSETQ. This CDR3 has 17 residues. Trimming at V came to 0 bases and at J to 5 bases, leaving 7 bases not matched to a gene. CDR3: CASSLVLAGGRGDTQYF. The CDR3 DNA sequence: TGCGCCAGCAGCTTGGTCCTAGCGGGGGGGCGTGGAGATACGCAGTATTTT.

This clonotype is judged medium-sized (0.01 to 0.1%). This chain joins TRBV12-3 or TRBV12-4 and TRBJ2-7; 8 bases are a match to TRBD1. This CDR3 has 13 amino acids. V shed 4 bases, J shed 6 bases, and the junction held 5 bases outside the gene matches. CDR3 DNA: TGTGCCAGCAGTTCCGGGACAGGTCGCGAGCAGTACTTC. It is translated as CASSSGTGREQYF.

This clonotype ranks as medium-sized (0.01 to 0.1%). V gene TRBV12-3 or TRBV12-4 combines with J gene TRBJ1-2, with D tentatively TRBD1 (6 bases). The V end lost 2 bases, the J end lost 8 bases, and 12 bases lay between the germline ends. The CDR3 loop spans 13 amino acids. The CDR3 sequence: CASSLMGATGYTF. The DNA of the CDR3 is TGTGCCAGCAGTTTAATGGGGGCTACCGGCTACACCTTC.

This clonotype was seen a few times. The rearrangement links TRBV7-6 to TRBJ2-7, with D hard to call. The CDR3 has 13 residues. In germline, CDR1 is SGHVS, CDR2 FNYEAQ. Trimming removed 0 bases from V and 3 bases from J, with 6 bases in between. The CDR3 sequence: CASSLAESYEQYF. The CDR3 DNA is TGTGCCAGCAGCTTAGCAGAAAGCTACGAGCAGTACTTC.

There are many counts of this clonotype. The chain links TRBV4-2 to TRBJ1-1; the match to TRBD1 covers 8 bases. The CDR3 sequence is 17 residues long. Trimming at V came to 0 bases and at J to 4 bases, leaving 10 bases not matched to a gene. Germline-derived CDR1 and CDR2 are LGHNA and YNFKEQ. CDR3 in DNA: TGTGCCAGCAGCCAAGATCAGCACCGGCAGGGGGCCACTGAAGCTTTCTTT. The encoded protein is CASSQDQHRQGATEAFF.

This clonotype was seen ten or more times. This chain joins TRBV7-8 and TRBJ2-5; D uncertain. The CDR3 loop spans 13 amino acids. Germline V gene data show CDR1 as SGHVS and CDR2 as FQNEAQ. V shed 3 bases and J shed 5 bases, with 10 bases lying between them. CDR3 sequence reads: CASSFAHEETQYF. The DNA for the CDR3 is TGTGCCAGCAGCTTCGCTCACGAGGAGACCCAGTACTTC.

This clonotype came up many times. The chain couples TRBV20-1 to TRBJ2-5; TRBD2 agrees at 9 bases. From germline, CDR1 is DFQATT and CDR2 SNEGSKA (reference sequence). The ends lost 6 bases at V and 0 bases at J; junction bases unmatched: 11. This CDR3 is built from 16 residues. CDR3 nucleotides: TGCAGTGCGGAACATCCGACTAGCGGATACCAAGAGACCCAGTACTTC. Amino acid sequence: CSAEHPTSGYQETQYF.

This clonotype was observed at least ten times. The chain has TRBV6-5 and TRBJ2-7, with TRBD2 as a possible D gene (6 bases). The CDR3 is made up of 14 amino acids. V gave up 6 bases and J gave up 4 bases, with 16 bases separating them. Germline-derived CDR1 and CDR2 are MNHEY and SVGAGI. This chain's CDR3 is CASSEERVGYEQYF. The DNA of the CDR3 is TGTGCCAGCAGCGAGGAGCGGGTCGGATACGAGCAGTACTTC.

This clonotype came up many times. DNA of the CDR3: TGTGCCAGCATCACTGGAAATTCACCCCTCCACTTT. Its protein product is CASITGNSPLHF. V usage is TRBV28 and J usage is TRBJ1-6; D unclear. Germline V gene lookup returns CDR1 MDHEN and CDR2 SYDVKM. V was clipped by 7 bases and J by 7 bases, with 8 bases between them. CDR3 length: 12 amino acids.

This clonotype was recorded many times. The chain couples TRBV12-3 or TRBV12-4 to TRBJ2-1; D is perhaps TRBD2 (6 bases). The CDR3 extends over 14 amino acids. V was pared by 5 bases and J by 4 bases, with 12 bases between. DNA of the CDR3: TGTGCCAGCAGTGATGGTGGGGGGTACAATGAGCAGTTCTTC. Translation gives CASSDGGGYNEQFF.

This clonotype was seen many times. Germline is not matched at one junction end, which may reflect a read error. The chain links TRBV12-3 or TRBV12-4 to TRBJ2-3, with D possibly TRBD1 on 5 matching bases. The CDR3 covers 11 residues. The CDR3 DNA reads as TGTGCCAGCAGCCAGACAGCTACGCAGTATTTT. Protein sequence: CASSQTATQYF.

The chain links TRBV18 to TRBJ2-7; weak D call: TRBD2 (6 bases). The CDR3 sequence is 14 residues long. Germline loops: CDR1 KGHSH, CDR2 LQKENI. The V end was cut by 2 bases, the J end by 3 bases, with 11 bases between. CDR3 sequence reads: CASSPNSGSYEQYF. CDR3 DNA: TGTGCCAGCTCACCAAATAGCGGAAGCTACGAGCAGTACTTC.

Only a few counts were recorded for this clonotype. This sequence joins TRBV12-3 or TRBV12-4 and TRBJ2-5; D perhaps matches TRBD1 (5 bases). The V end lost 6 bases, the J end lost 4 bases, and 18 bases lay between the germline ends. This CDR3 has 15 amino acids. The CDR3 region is CASSPSRQGGETQYF. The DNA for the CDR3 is TGTGCCAGCAGCCCCAGTCGGCAGGGCGGAGAGACCCAGTACTTC.

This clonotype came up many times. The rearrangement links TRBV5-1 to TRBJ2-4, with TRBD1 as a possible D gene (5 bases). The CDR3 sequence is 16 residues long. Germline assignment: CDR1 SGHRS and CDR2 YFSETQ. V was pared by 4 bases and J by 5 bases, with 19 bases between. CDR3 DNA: TGCGCCAGCAGCACCAGCCCTACAAGGGGTGAAAACATTCAGTACTTC. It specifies CASSTSPTRGENIQYF.

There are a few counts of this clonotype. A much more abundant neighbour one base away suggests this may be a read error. The CDR3 DNA reads TGCAGTGCTAGGGGGAGTGACTACGAGCAGTACTTC. Its protein is CSARGSDYEQYF. The V call is TRBV20-1, the J call TRBJ2-7, with TRBD2 as a possible D gene (5 bases). The CDR3 runs 12 residues. From germline, CDR1 is DFQATT and CDR2 SNEGSKA (reference sequence). Trimming left V 3 bases short and J 3 bases short, with 9 bases between.